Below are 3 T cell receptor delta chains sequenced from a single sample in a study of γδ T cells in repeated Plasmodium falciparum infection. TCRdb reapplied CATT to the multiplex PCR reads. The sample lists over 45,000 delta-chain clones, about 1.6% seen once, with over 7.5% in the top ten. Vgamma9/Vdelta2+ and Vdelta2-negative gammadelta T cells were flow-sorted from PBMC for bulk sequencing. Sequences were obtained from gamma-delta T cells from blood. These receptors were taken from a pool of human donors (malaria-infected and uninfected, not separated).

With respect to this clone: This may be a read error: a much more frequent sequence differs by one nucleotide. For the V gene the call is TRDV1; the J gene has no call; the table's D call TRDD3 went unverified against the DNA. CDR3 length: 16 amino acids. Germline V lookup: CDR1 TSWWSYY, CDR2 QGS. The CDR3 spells CALGKPVRRGIPELIF. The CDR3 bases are TGTGCTCTTGGGAAACCGGTCCGAAGGGGGATACCCGAACTAATCTTT.

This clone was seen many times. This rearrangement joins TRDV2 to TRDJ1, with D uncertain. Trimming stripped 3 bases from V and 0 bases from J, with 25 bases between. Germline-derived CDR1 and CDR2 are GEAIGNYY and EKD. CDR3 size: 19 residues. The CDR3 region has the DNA TGTGCCTGTGACTCCATCGGGTACCCCGTGGGAAGGGACACCGATAAACTCATCTTT. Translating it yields CACDSIGYPVGRDTDKLIF.

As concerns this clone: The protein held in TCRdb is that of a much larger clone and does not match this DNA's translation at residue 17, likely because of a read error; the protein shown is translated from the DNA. Here the CDR3 reads CALGEFQRGPSEKNWGMPSNSKLIF. CDR3 DNA sequence: TGTGCTCTTGGGGAGTTCCAGAGGGGGCCTTCCGAAAAAAACTGGGGGATGCCTTCCAACAGTAAACTCATCTTT. The chain couples TRDV1 to TRDJ1, with 10 positions matching TRDD3. TCRdb offers no J gene call, so here the DNA was matched to germline to obtain one. Germline CDR1 TSWWSYY, CDR2 QGS. The CDR3 runs 25 residues. J lost 7 bases, V lost 3 bases, and 38 bases had no gene match.